The clone carrying this TCR beta chain was counted many times. Germline-derived CDR1 and CDR2 are LGHNA and YSLEER. The CDR3 has 14 amino acids. V lost 1 base and J 5 bases, leaving 11 bases between the germline ends. This sample was taken from a study of CD8+CD57+ T cells in acquired aplastic anemia. Genomic DNA was employed as the template in profiling TCR beta VDJ and CDR3. Each CDR3 protein gets one entry after TCRdb re-called the reads with MiXCR. The table includes fewer than 200,000 distinct CDR3 sequences, 35% to 55% detected once. The V and J genes are TRBV4-3 and TRBJ2-5, with D maybe TRBD2 (6 bases). The sequence derives from a human donor in good health. Sequencing was performed on sorted CD4+, CD8+, or CD8+CD57+ T cells (not recorded which) from PBMCs. The CDR3 region has the DNA TGCGCCAGCAGCCAAGGGCGGGCGGGGGAGACCCAGTACTTC. This sequence encodes CASSQGRAGETQYF.